The subject of this entry is one T cell receptor beta chain. Antigen unknown. This sample is part of a study of T cell responses to AZD1222 COVID-19 vaccine. The study, taken as a whole, reports: Unmutated variant regions reportedly attract nearly half of all spike-specific TCRs. Seropositive at baseline were only a handful of AZD1222 recipients.

With 5 bases clipped from V and 2 bases from J, the junction kept 7 bases outside the gene matches. Germline assignment: CDR1 LNHDA and CDR2 SQIVND (reference sequence). The length of the CDR3 is 15 residues. Here immunoSEQ multiplex PCR was the method, and the copy in TCRdb shows in-frame clones only, minus some. This sample yields about 140,000 clones, of which about 88% are seen a single time; approximately 3% belongs to the top ten. The chain combines TRBV19 with TRBJ2-3; the match to TRBD2 covers 7 bases. Source: peripheral blood, taken 28 days after the second AZD1222 dose. The receptor was derived from an adult who received the AZD1222 COVID-19 vaccine. The CDR3 is CASSLTGLLTDTQYF. In DNA form, the CDR3 reads TGTGCCAGTAGTCTTACGGGACTACTCACAGATACGCAGTATTTT.